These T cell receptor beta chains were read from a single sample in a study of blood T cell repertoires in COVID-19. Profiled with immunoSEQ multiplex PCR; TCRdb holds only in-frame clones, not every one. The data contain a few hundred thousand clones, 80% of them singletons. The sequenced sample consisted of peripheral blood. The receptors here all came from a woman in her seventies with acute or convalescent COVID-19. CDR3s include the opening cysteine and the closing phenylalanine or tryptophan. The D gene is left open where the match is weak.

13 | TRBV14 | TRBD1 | CASKTGGNTEAFF
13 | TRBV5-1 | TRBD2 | CASSSGGPDTQYF
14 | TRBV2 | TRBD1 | CASSVDRPYNEQFF
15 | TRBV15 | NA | CATSRDRRGSYEQYF
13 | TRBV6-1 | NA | CASSEGGWKTQYF
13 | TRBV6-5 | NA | CASSYIGGGEAFF
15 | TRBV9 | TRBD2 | CASSVVAGVLDTQYF
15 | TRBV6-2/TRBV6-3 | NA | CASSYKGQGLYEQYF
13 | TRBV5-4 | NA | CASSLLVEDEAFF
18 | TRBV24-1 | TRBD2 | CATSGSTSGGDSPYEQYF
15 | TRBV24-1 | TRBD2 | CATSRPGGLQETQYF
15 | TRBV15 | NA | CATSRVRQGWETQYF
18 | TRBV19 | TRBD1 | CASSRMTGGSSSNQPQHF
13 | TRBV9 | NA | CASSPSGNTEAFF
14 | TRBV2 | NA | CASRGGRTSDTQYF
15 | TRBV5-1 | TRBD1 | CASSLGGQGTDTQYF
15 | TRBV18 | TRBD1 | CASSPLGTVPYEQYF
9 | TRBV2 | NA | CASGRERNF
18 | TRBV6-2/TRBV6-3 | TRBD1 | CASSYSIVRGGSNYEQYF
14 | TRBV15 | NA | CATSRDPNGAEQYF
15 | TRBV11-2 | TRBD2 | CASSLTSGGGGTQYF
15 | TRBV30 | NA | CAWSEGRGYTGELFF
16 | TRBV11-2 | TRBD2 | CASSSGGSGAYNEQFF
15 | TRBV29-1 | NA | CSVSTGTLWGTEAFF
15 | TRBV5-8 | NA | CASSFGGLVYSEQYF
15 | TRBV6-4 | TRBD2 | CASSRTSENTGELFF
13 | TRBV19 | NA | CASSIVLYNEQFF
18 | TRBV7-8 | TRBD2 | CASSLVSSGGANTGELFF
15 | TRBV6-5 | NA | CASTHRGEGRREQFF
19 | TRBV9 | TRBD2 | CASSVQTSGGPIHTDTQYF
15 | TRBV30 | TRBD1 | CAWSRTGAPGNTIYF
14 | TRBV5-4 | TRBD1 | CASSSRGRNGELFF
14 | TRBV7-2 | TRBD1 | CASSFGQGNQPQHF
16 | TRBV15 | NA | CATSRGVGATKNIQYF
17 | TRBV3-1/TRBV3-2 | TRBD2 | CASSQEGTSGGAETQYF
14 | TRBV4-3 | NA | CASSQDHSQETQYF
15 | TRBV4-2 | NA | CASSQVTISGNTIYF
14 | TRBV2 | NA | CASSSWQAHYGYTF
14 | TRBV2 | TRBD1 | CASRDRGLNTEAFF
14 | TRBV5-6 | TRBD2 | CASSLVRGGGTQYF
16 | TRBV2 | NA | CASSHDRGMSNSPLHF
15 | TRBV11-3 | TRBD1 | CASSSDRGRPNEQFF
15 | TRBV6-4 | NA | CASSPTGIYGGELFF
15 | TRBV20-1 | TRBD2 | CSASSESGASYEQFF
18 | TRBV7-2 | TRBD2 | CASSPTRTSGGADGELFF
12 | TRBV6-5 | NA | CASSFGDYGYTF
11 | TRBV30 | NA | CAWTLAGRQYF
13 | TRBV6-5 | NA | CASRPTALVPLHF
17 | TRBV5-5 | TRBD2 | CASSPSGGGGATDTQYF
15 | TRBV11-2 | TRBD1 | CASSAGGTGPYEQYF
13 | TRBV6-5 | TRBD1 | CASSRQGSDGYTF
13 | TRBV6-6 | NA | CASSYPRPYGYTF
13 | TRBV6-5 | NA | CASSNPGNQPQHF
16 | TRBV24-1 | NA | CATSDFWGPDTGELFF
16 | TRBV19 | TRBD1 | CASRQTGGTTNEKLFF
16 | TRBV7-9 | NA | CASSSRSGGRTDTQYF